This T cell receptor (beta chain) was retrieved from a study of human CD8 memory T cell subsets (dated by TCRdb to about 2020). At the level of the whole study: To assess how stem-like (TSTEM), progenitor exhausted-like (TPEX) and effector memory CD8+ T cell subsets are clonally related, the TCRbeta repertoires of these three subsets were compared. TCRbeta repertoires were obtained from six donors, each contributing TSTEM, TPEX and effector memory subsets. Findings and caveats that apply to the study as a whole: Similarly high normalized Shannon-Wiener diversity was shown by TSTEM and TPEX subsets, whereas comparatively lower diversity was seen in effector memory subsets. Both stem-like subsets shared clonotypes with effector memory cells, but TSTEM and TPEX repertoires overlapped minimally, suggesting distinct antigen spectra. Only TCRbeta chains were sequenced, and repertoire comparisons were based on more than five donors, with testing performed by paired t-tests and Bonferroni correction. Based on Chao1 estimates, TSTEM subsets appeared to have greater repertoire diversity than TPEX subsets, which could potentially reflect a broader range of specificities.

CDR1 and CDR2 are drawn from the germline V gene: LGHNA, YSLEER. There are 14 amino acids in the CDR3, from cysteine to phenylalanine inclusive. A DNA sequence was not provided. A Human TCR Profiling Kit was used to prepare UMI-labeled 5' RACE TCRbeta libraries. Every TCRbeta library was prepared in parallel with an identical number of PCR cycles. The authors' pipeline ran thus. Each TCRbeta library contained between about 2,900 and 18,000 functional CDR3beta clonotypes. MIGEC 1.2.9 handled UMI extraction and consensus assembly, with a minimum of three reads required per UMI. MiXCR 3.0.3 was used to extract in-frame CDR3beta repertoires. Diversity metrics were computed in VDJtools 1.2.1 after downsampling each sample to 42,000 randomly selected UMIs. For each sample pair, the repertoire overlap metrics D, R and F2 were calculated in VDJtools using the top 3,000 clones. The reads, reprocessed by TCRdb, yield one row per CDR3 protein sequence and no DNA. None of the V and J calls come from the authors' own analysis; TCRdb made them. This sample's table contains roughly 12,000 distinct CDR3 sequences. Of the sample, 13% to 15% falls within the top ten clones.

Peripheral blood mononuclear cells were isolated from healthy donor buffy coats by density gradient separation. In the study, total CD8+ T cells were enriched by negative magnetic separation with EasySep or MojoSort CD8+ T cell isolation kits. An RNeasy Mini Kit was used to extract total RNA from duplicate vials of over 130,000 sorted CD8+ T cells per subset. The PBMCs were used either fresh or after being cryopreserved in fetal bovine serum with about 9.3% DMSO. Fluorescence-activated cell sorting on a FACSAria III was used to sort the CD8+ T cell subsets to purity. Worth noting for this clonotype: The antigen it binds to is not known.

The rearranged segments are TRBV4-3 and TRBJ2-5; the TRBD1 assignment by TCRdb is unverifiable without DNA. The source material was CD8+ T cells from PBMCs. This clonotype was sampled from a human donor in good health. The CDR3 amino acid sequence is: CASSQDRTGETQYF.